This T cell receptor beta chain emerged from a study of CD8 T cells in ankylosing spondylitis. Whole-study findings and limits: Disease-associated clones were CD8+ and fairly uncommon in peripheral blood.

On this clonotype itself: Its antigen is undetermined.

The CDR3 runs 13 residues. The germline V gene has CDR1 DFQATT and CDR2 SNEGSKA (reference sequence). Trimming at V came to 4 bases and at J to 3 bases, leaving 4 bases not matched to a gene. Quantitative 5'-RACE with molecular barcodes was used to make the TCR beta libraries. TCRdb called the 5' RACE reads again in MiXCR, with one record for every CDR3 protein. In the table there are some 250,000 distinct CDR3 sequences, roughly 25% of which are singletons. This chain uses TRBV20-1 with TRBJ2-3, with 7 bases matching TRBD2. Source material: blood, either unsorted or a sorted T cell fraction (not recorded which). This receptor was identified in a male donor with ankylosing spondylitis or in good health (not recorded which). CDR3 residues: CSAIFGGTDTQYF. The CDR3, as DNA: TGCAGTGCTATTTTCGGGGGGACAGATACGCAGTATTTT.